This T cell receptor beta chain was sequenced for a study of OX40 agonist ivuxolimab in advanced cancers. Overall study context: In this cohort, patients received ivuxolimab, an agonistic anti-OX40 (CD134) antibody. The dose-escalation group included hepatocellular carcinoma, melanoma, renal cell carcinoma and head and neck cancer.

The germline V gene encodes CDR1 GTSNPN and CDR2 SVGIG (reference sequence). The CDR3 covers 11 residues. V dropped 4 bases and J dropped 6 bases, with 7 bases sitting between them. Concerning this clone: The target antigen is unknown.

Study-wide results and caveats: At doses 0.1 to 3.0 mg/kg, CD4+ and CD8+ clones expanded. Low normalized clonal expansion also occurred in some nonresponding patients.

TCRdb keeps only in-frame clones here, not all; method: immunoSEQ multiplex PCR. This sample yields around 54,000 clones, of which around 94% are seen a single time; approximately 12% belongs to the top ten. The chain joins TRBV30 to TRBJ2-1; D is perhaps TRBD2 (5 bases). The specimen comprised CD4+ or CD8+ T cells sorted from blood, sampled in a trial of the OX40 agonist ivuxolimab. The TCR sequence derives from an adult with an advanced solid tumor such as melanoma, head and neck, liver or kidney cancer. The CDR3 DNA sequence: TGTGCCTGGATGAGCGGCAATGAGCAGTTCTTC. Residues: CAWMSGNEQFF.